This T cell receptor beta chain was captured by sequencing in a study of cytomegalovirus exposure and HLA in healthy donors. A word on this clone: What it recognizes is unknown.

Trimming took off 0 bases at V and 8 bases at J, with 13 bases between the two ends. From germline, CDR1 is GTSNPN and CDR2 SVGIG (reference sequence). This CDR3 spans 13 amino acids. General study findings and limits: A link between a missense DCLRE1C variant and TCR beta V- and J-gene trimming emerged from a later analysis. Exclusion as indistinguishable affected some V segments, including TRBV6-2 and TRBV6-3. Sequencing probably produced one cluster of sequence variants that were highly shared.

Amplification used 60 Vbeta primers and 13 Jbeta primers. Clones were read by immunoSEQ multiplex PCR, and TCRdb kept only the in-frame ones, dropping some. The sample comprises 63,000 or so clones, about 82% of which are singletons, and approximately 4.3% rests with the top ten. The genes are TRBV30 and TRBJ1-2, with a weak D call TRBD1 (5 bases). This receptor was identified in a woman aged 25 to 39 in good health and CMV-seronegative. Sequenced sample: PBMCs. The CDR3 bases are TGTGCCTGGAGTGTCAGGGCCCGTCTGGGCTACACCTTC. It codes for CAWSVRARLGYTF.